The 8 T cell receptor beta chains below were found in one sample sequenced in a study of blood T cell repertoires in COVID-19. TCRdb's table, derived via immunoSEQ multiplex PCR, lists solely in-frame clones and lacks some. The table includes about 380,000 clones, about 85% detected once. The specimen was peripheral blood. The receptors here all came from a woman between 18 and 30 years old with acute or convalescent COVID-19.

The chain recombines TRBV28 with TRBJ1-1; TRBD1 might be the D (5 bases). Germline CDR1 reads MDHEN; CDR2 reads SYDVKM. The ends were cut back, 6 bases at V and 0 bases at J, with 14 bases in the middle. The CDR3 has 15 residues. The CDR3 protein is CASSPARGLNTEAFF. CDR3 in DNA: TGTGCCAGCAGCCCAGCTAGGGGTTTGAACACTGAAGCTTTCTTT.

V usage is TRBV9 and J usage is TRBJ1-6; D perhaps matches TRBD1 (5 bases). Trimming removed 0 bases from V and 14 bases from J, with 15 bases in between. Germline V gene data show CDR1 as SGDLS and CDR2 as YYNGEE. This CDR3 spans 14 amino acids. The CDR3 loop reads CASSVDLYQGSLHF. The CDR3 DNA sequence: TGTGCCAGCAGCGTAGACCTGTATCAGGGATCCCTCCACTTT. The full variable domain, rest sourced from reference TRBV9 and TRBJ1-6, is DSGVTQTPKHLITATGQRVTLRCSPRSGDLSVYWYQQSLDQGLQFLIQYYNGEERAKGNILERFSAQQFPDLHSELNLSSLELGDSALYFCASSVDLYQGSLHFGNGTRLTVT.

V is TRBV9 and J is TRBJ1-1; a weak D match, TRBD1 (6 bases). CDR3 size: 17 residues. Trimming shortened V by 4 bases and J by 5 bases, and 24 bases separated the two germline ends. CDR1 and CDR2 (germline): SGDLS, YYNGEE. CDR3 region: CASSLWGGVYWETEAFF. The CDR3 region has the DNA TGTGCCAGCAGCCTTTGGGGGGGCGTATATTGGGAAACTGAAGCTTTCTTT.

This chain connects TRBV28 to TRBJ1-6; TRBD1 matches at 7 bases. V gave up 11 bases and J gave up 11 bases; unmatched junction bases: 9. This CDR3 region has 12 residues. Germline-derived CDR1 and CDR2 are MDHEN and SYDVKM. The chain's CDR3 is CAGDRDEAPLHF. CDR3 nucleotides: TGTGCCGGCGACAGGGACGAGGCACCCCTCCACTTT.

This chain links TRBV2 with TRBJ1-2; perhaps TRBD1 as D (5 bases). Looked up from germline, CDR1 is SNHLY and CDR2 is FYNNEI. The CDR3 sequence is 18 residues long. Trimming cost V 6 bases and J 2 bases, with 25 bases left between them. CDR3 region: CASSAPIEDTGMNYGYTF. In DNA, the CDR3 is TGTGCCAGCAGCGCCCCGATCGAGGACACCGGCATGAACTATGGCTACACCTTC.

The chain is built from TRBV5-6 and TRBJ1-2, with 10 bases identical to TRBD1. CDR3 length equals 17 residues. The trim removed 4 bases at V and 4 bases at J, leaving 13 bases unmatched. Per germline, CDR1 SGHDT and CDR2 YYEEEE. The CDR3 region has the DNA TGTGCCAGCAGCCTGTTGACAGGGGGCGCAAGATCCTATGGCTACACCTTC. This gives the protein CASSLLTGGARSYGYTF.

This sequence joins TRBV6-1 and TRBJ2-5; tentative D call: TRBD1 (5 bases). Trimming cost V 1 base and J 4 bases, with 13 bases left between them. CDR1 is MNHNS, CDR2 SASEGT, per germline. This CDR3 is 15 amino acids long. The CDR3 DNA sequence: TGTGCCAGCAGTGAAGAAATCGGCAGGGCAGAGACCCAGTACTTC. It encodes CASSEEIGRAETQYF.

This chain joins TRBV7-2 and TRBJ1-2, with 9 bases that match TRBD1. Trimming at V came to 3 bases and at J to 6 bases, leaving 17 bases not matched to a gene. The CDR3 is 18 residues long. CDR1 SGHTA and CDR2 FQGNSA come from the germline V gene. In DNA form, the CDR3 reads TGTGCCAGCAGCTTCGGAATAAAATCGACAGGGGGGTCAGATGGCTACACCTTC. This encodes CASSFGIKSTGGSDGYTF. Based on the CDR3 plus reference TRBV7-2 and TRBJ1-2, the full variable domain is GAGVSQSPSNKVTEKGKDVELRCDPISGHTALYWYRQSLGQGLEFLIYFQGNSAPDKSGLPSDRFSAERTGGSVSTLTIQRTQQEDSAVYLCASSFGIKSTGGSDGYTFGSGTRLTVV.